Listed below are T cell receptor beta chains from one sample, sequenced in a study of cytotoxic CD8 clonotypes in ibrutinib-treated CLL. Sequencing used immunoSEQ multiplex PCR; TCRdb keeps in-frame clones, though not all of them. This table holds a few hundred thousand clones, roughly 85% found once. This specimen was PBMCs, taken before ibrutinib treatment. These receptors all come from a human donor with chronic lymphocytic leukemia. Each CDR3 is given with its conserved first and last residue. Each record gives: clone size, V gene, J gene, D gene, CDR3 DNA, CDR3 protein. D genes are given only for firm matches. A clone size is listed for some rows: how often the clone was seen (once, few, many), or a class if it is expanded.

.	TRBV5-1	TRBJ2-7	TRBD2	TGCGCCAGCAGCGATTTAAGCGGGAGCCCCTACGAGCAGTACTTC	CASSDLSGSPYEQYF
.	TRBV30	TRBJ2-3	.	TGTGCCTGGAGTGTTGCTAGCGGCACAGATACGCAGTATTTT	CAWSVASGTDTQYF
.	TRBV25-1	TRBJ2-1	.	TGTGCCAGCAGTGAATACCGCTCCTACAATGAGCAGTTCTTC	CASSEYRSYNEQFF
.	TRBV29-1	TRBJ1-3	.	TGCAGCGTTCGATGGTCCCAAGCGGGAAACACCATATATTTT	CSVRWSQAGNTIYF
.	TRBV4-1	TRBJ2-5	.	TGCGCCAGCAGCCCCGACGGAGCGTACCAAGAGACCCAGTACTTC	CASSPDGAYQETQYF
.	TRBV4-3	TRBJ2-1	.	TGCGCCAGCAGCCAAAGGATACTAGACTACAATGAGCAGTTCTTC	CASSQRILDYNEQFF
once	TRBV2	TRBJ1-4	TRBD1	TGTGCCAGCACCCGGGACAGCCCCAGTAAACTGTTTTTT	CASTRDSPSKLFF
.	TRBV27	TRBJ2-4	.	TGTGCCAGCAGTTTATTTCGCGGGTCCTCCATTCAGTACTTC	CASSLFRGSSIQYF
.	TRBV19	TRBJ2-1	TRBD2	TGTGCCAGTAGCCCTTTCTCGGGAGGGGACAATGAGCAGTTCTTC	CASSPFSGGDNEQFF
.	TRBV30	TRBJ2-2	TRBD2	TGTGCCTGGAGTGTACTAGCGTCATCGAACACCGGGGAGCTGTTTTTT	CAWSVLASSNTGELFF
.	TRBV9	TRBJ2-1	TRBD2	TGTGCCAGCAGCTTAGGGGCGACTAGCGGGAGTGGTTACAATGAGCAGTTCTTC	CASSLGATSGSGYNEQFF
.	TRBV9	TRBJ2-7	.	TGTGCCAGCACCCCCGGGGCATTCGGCGAGCAGTACTTC	CASTPGAFGEQYF
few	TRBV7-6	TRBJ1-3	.	TGTGCCAGCAGCCTCGGACCGAACTCTGGAAACACCATATATTTT	CASSLGPNSGNTIYF
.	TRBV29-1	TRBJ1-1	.	TGCAGCGTTCCGAACAGTTCGAACACTGAAGCTTTCTTT	CSVPNSSNTEAFF
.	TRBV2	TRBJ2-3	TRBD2	TGTGCCAGTCATAGCGGGCTAGCGGACCTCATGGATACGCAGTATTTT	CASHSGLADLMDTQYF
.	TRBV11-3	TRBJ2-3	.	TGTGCCAGCAGTACCGCAGGGGCGAGCACAGATACGCAGTATTTT	CASSTAGASTDTQYF
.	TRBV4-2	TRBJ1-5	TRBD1	TGTGCCAGCAGCCAGACAGGGCGGGACAATCAGCCCCAGCATTTT	CASSQTGRDNQPQHF
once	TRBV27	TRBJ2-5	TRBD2	TGTGCCAGCAGTACCACAATAGCGGGATTGGAGACCCAGTACTTC	CASSTTIAGLETQYF
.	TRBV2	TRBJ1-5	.	TGTGCCAGCAGTGTCCAGGGGTCGGTTGGAAATCAGCCCCAGCATTTT	CASSVQGSVGNQPQHF
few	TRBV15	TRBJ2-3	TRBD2	TGTGCCACCAGCAGGGACAGACTAGCGGGAGGGGCAGATACGCAGTATTTT	CATSRDRLAGGADTQYF
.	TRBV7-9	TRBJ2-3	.	TGTGCCAGCAGCTTAGCGTGGCCAGATACGCAGTATTTT	CASSLAWPDTQYF
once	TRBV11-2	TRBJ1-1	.	TGTGCCAGCGCATCTGGGGGGGCAAGGAACACTGAAGCTTTCTTT	CASASGGARNTEAFF
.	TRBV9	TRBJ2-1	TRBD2	TGTGCCAGCAGCTATCGACTAGAGACTAGCAAAAGCTCCTACAATGAGCAGTTCTTC	CASSYRLETSKSSYNEQFF